This T cell receptor (beta chain) derives from a study of OX40 agonist ivuxolimab in advanced cancers. Notes on the research overall: Ivuxolimab was a fully human IgG2 agonistic monoclonal antibody targeting the costimulatory receptor OX40 (CD134). Intravenous ivuxolimab was administered to patients every 2 weeks at six dose levels: 0.01, 0.1, 0.3, 1.5, 3 and 10 mg/kg. In the dose-escalation cohort, 65% to 85% of patients were male, and the mean age was roughly 56 years with a range of about 20 to 90. Partial responses were achieved by three dose-escalation patients, of whom one had hepatocellular carcinoma and two had cutaneous melanoma. Peripheral TCRbeta sequencing aimed to test whether ivuxolimab altered TCR sequence diversity and caused clonal T-cell expansion. Of the approximately 50 patients in dose escalation, 19 had hepatocellular carcinoma, approximately 15 had melanoma, 9 had renal cell carcinoma and 9 had head and neck cancer. Patients were allowed to have had prior anti-PD-1, anti-PD-L1 or anti-CTLA-4 therapy, and 30% to 40% of the dose-escalation patients had been treated with checkpoint inhibitors. The paper covers the monotherapy dose-escalation part of the phase I ivuxolimab trial, which included N of about 50 patients.

Patients with a history of autoimmune disease or receiving systemic immunosuppression were excluded from the trial. Peripheral blood for TCR sequencing was drawn from every dose cohort at baseline, at cycle 4 day 1 and at cycle 7 day 1. Samples came from an open-label, multicenter, first-in-human phase I dose-escalation trial of ivuxolimab. Adults with locally advanced or metastatic melanoma, renal cell carcinoma, hepatocellular carcinoma or head and neck squamous cell carcinoma were enrolled in the trial. CD4+ and CD8+ T cells were sorted separately from peripheral blood before TCR sequencing. What the research found in general, with its limitations: At doses of 0.1 to 3.0 mg/kg, clonal expansion of both CD4+ and CD8+ T cells in blood was seen between baseline and week 6. After ivuxolimab, more expanded clones were found on average in CD8+ T cells than in CD4+ T cells. Low levels of normalized T-cell clonal expansion were also seen in some patients who did not respond. Which antigens the clonally expanded peripheral T cells were specific for was not determined. In partial responders in the 0.1-3.0 mg/kg groups, normalized peripheral clonal expansion was found to be among the lowest, especially among CD8+ T cells.

CDR1 and CDR2, per the germline V gene (reference sequence), are SEHNR and FQNEAQ. The CDR3 has 14 amino acids, counting the end cysteine and phenylalanine. Here the CDR3 DNA is all that survives: 42 bases in frame from base 1. V gives up 2 bases and J gives up 4 bases, and the segment between their germline ends measures 11 bases. For sequencing of the TCRbeta CDR3 region, genomic DNA was extracted from the sorted cells. TCRbeta CDR3 regions were sequenced using the immunoSEQ Assay. The source is immuneACCESS, and TCRdb retained only in-frame sequences with V and J called. Part of the clones is not carried over; for the studies checked, unresolved V genes explain less than half of this, and the remainder is unexplained. In this sample the table shows 44,000 or so clones, roughly 78% of which occur a single time. Roughly 2% of the sample rests with the top ten. This clone was recorded only once. Which antigen it targets is not known. Per-base qualities were not stored, and no clone one base away is much larger.

The sequences come from CD4+ or CD8+ T cells sorted from blood, collected in a trial of the OX40 agonist ivuxolimab. The V gene is TRBV7-9 and the J gene is TRBJ1-1; a confident D gene designation cannot be given. This receptor was taken from an adult with an advanced solid tumor such as melanoma, head and neck, liver or kidney cancer. The encoded CDR3 is CASSLNGVGTEAFF. The DNA is TGTGCCAGCAGCTTAAACGGGGTGGGCACTGAAGCTTTCTTT.